These T cell receptor beta chains were read from a single sample in a study of CD8 T cells in ankylosing spondylitis. TCRdb analysed the 5' RACE reads with MiXCR anew, one entry per CDR3 protein. The data contain 450,000 to 550,000 distinct CDR3 sequences, 5.3% of them seen just once; the ten biggest clones take up around 3.6%. Specimen: blood, either unsorted or a sorted T cell fraction (not recorded which). Receptors originate from a male donor with ankylosing spondylitis. The CDR3 runs from the conserved cysteine through the conserved F or W. The D gene is left open where the match is weak. Clone size is shown for a subset of rows, as once, few, many or a class of expanded clone.

J gene: TRBJ2-2; clone size: many; V gene: TRBV24-1; D gene: NA; CDR3 DNA: TGTGCCACCAGTGATTTAAGTCGGGCAAACACCGGGGAGCTGTTTTTT; CDR3 protein: CATSDLSRANTGELFF
J gene: TRBJ1-1; clone size: many; V gene: TRBV7-8; D gene: TRBD1; CDR3 DNA: TGTGCCAGCAGCTTACAGGGGGCGGTGAACACTGAAGCTTTCTTT; CDR3 protein: CASSLQGAVNTEAFF
J gene: TRBJ1-1; clone size: many; V gene: TRBV7-8; D gene: NA; CDR3 DNA: TGTGCCAGCAGCCGCCGTGGGGGGGCGAGGACTGAAGCTTTCTTT; CDR3 protein: CASSRRGGARTEAFF
J gene: TRBJ2-4; clone size: many; V gene: TRBV4-1; D gene: NA; CDR3 DNA: TGCGCCAGCAGCCGAGAGATCTTTGCCAAAAACATTCAGTACTTC; CDR3 protein: CASSREIFAKNIQYF
J gene: TRBJ2-3; clone size: many; V gene: TRBV6-2/TRBV6-3; D gene: NA; CDR3 DNA: TGTGCCAGCAGACGGGGGCTTATCCGCACAGATACGCAGTATTTT; CDR3 protein: CASRRGLIRTDTQYF
J gene: TRBJ2-1; clone size: many; V gene: TRBV12-3/TRBV12-4; D gene: TRBD2; CDR3 DNA: TGTGCCAGCAGACAGGGACTAGCAGGGAATGAGCAGTTCTTC; CDR3 protein: CASRQGLAGNEQFF
J gene: TRBJ2-7; clone size: many; V gene: TRBV27; D gene: NA; CDR3 DNA: TGTGCCAGCAGTTTCCTAGAGTCTACAGGGACGGGAGAGCAGTACTTC; CDR3 protein: CASSFLESTGTGEQYF
J gene: TRBJ2-7; clone size: NA; V gene: TRBV11-2; D gene: NA; CDR3 DNA: TGTGCCAGCAGCTTACATATCCAGGGCCTGGGGCAGTACTTC; CDR3 protein: CASSLHIQGLGQYF
J gene: TRBJ1-2; clone size: many; V gene: TRBV6-5; D gene: TRBD1; CDR3 DNA: TGTGCCAGCAGTTACTCGGGGACAGGACCCTATGGCTACACCTTC; CDR3 protein: CASSYSGTGPYGYTF
J gene: TRBJ2-7; clone size: few; V gene: TRBV2; D gene: NA; CDR3 DNA: TGTGCCAGCAGTGACAGGGTATCGTACGAGCAGTACTTC; CDR3 protein: CASSDRVSYEQYF
J gene: TRBJ2-1; clone size: many; V gene: TRBV7-2; D gene: NA; CDR3 DNA: TGTGCCAGCAGCTTAGGTGCGGCCTTATACAATGAGCAGTTCTTC; CDR3 protein: CASSLGAALYNEQFF
J gene: TRBJ2-5; clone size: few; V gene: TRBV7-9; D gene: NA; CDR3 DNA: TGTGCCAGCAGCTTAGTAGGGATTGAACAAGAGACCCAGTACTTC; CDR3 protein: CASSLVGIEQETQYF
J gene: TRBJ2-4; clone size: NA; V gene: TRBV6-5; D gene: NA; CDR3 DNA: TGTGCCAGCAGTTACTCGGGAGTTACCATCAAAAACATTCAGTACTTC; CDR3 protein: CASSYSGVTIKNIQYF
J gene: TRBJ2-7; clone size: many; V gene: TRBV5-5; D gene: NA; CDR3 DNA: TGTGCCAGCAGCTTGGAAGGAGTCTACGAGCAGTACTTC; CDR3 protein: CASSLEGVYEQYF
J gene: TRBJ2-5; clone size: many; V gene: TRBV4-3; D gene: NA; CDR3 DNA: TGCGCCAGCAGCCAGACAGACAATAACCGAGAGACCCAGTACTTC; CDR3 protein: CASSQTDNNRETQYF
J gene: TRBJ1-5; clone size: NA; V gene: TRBV28; D gene: NA; CDR3 DNA: TGTGCCAGCAGTTGGGGCAGGTTTCATCAGCCCCAGCATTTT; CDR3 protein: CASSWGRFHQPQHF
J gene: TRBJ1-2; clone size: many; V gene: TRBV5-1; D gene: NA; CDR3 DNA: TGCGCCAGCAGCCCAGGCCCTTTAGGGGGCTACACCTTC; CDR3 protein: CASSPGPLGGYTF
J gene: TRBJ1-5; clone size: many; V gene: TRBV7-2; D gene: TRBD1; CDR3 DNA: TGTGCCAGCAGCTTACTCGGGACAGGGGAGAATCAGCCCCAGCATTTT; CDR3 protein: CASSLLGTGENQPQHF
J gene: TRBJ2-7; clone size: NA; V gene: TRBV6-1; D gene: NA; CDR3 DNA: TGTGCCAGCAGTCAGGGGTGGGGCCTGGGGTCCTACGAGCAGTACTTC; CDR3 protein: CASSQGWGLGSYEQYF
J gene: TRBJ2-1; clone size: many; V gene: TRBV12-3/TRBV12-4; D gene: TRBD2; CDR3 DNA: TGTGCCAGCAGTTCTCACGGGACTAGCGGTTACTACAATGAGCAGTTCTTC; CDR3 protein: CASSSHGTSGYYNEQFF
J gene: TRBJ2-3; clone size: NA; V gene: TRBV4-1; D gene: TRBD2; CDR3 DNA: TGCGCCAGCAGCCACGGGACTAGCGGGAGCGGTACGCAGTATTTT; CDR3 protein: CASSHGTSGSGTQYF
J gene: TRBJ1-3; clone size: many; V gene: TRBV12-3/TRBV12-4; D gene: NA; CDR3 DNA: TGTGCCAGCACCCTATCCGCGCGGGGGAACACCATATATTTT; CDR3 protein: CASTLSARGNTIYF
J gene: TRBJ2-3; clone size: many; V gene: TRBV2; D gene: NA; CDR3 DNA: TGTGCCAGAGACGGACTTCCTAGCACAGATACGCAGTATTTT; CDR3 protein: CARDGLPSTDTQYF
J gene: TRBJ2-2; clone size: many; V gene: TRBV5-1; D gene: NA; CDR3 DNA: TGCGCCAGCACTGGACGGACGAACACCGGGGAGCTGTTTTTT; CDR3 protein: CASTGRTNTGELFF
J gene: TRBJ2-1; clone size: many; V gene: TRBV29-1; D gene: TRBD2; CDR3 DNA: TGCAGCGTTTTAACTAGCGGGAGTCGCTGGCAGTTCTTC; CDR3 protein: CSVLTSGSRWQFF
J gene: TRBJ2-1; clone size: many; V gene: TRBV5-1; D gene: NA; CDR3 DNA: TGCGCCAGCAGCTTCTCTAGGGGGTCCTATGAGCAGTTCTTC; CDR3 protein: CASSFSRGSYEQFF
J gene: TRBJ2-3; clone size: many; V gene: TRBV27; D gene: TRBD2; CDR3 DNA: TGTGCCAGCAGCCTTATTCCCGGGACTAGCTGTTATTTT; CDR3 protein: CASSLIPGTSCYF
J gene: TRBJ2-3; clone size: many; V gene: TRBV29-1; D gene: TRBD1; CDR3 DNA: TGCAGCGTTGCAGACAGGGAAGGGAAAGATACGCAGTATTTT; CDR3 protein: CSVADREGKDTQYF
J gene: TRBJ1-4; clone size: few; V gene: TRBV11-2; D gene: NA; CDR3 DNA: TGTGCCAGCAGCTTAGATGCCCGGGCCAGGGATGAAAAACTGTTTTTT; CDR3 protein: CASSLDARARDEKLFF
J gene: TRBJ2-1; clone size: many; V gene: TRBV20-1; D gene: TRBD2; CDR3 DNA: TGCAGTGCTAGAGATCGGCGGGGGTACTACAATGAGCAGTTCTTC; CDR3 protein: CSARDRRGYYNEQFF
J gene: TRBJ1-1; clone size: many; V gene: TRBV5-1; D gene: NA; CDR3 DNA: TGCGCCAGCAGCTTGCAGGGGCAGGGGACAAACACTGAAGCTTTCTTT; CDR3 protein: CASSLQGQGTNTEAFF
J gene: TRBJ2-1; clone size: many; V gene: TRBV7-9; D gene: TRBD2; CDR3 DNA: TGTGCCAGCAACCCTAAAACTAGCGGGAGGGCGCTTGAGCAGTTCTTC; CDR3 protein: CASNPKTSGRALEQFF
J gene: TRBJ2-1; clone size: many; V gene: TRBV25-1; D gene: NA; CDR3 DNA: TGTGCCAGCAGTCGGAGGCCCTATGAGCAGTTCTTC; CDR3 protein: CASSRRPYEQFF
J gene: TRBJ2-1; clone size: many; V gene: TRBV18; D gene: TRBD2; CDR3 DNA: TGTGCCAGCTCACCAACAAGGACTAGCGGGACCTACAATGAGCAGTTCTTC; CDR3 protein: CASSPTRTSGTYNEQFF
J gene: TRBJ2-5; clone size: NA; V gene: TRBV14; D gene: NA; CDR3 DNA: TGTGCCAGCAGTGGGCTCCAAGAGACCCAGTACTTC; CDR3 protein: CASSGLQETQYF
J gene: TRBJ1-2; clone size: many; V gene: TRBV10-3; D gene: TRBD1; CDR3 DNA: TGTGCCATCAGCGGACAGGGGGACTCATATGGCTACACCTTC; CDR3 protein: CAISGQGDSYGYTF
J gene: TRBJ2-1; clone size: few; V gene: TRBV19; D gene: NA; CDR3 DNA: TGTGCCACCACGGACCCGCTGGGGTACAATGAGCAGTTCTTC; CDR3 protein: CATTDPLGYNEQFF
J gene: TRBJ2-3; clone size: few; V gene: TRBV10-3; D gene: NA; CDR3 DNA: TGTGCCATCAGTGATGGCACAGATACGCAGTATTTT; CDR3 protein: CAISDGTDTQYF
J gene: TRBJ1-1; clone size: NA; V gene: TRBV3-1; D gene: NA; CDR3 DNA: TGTGCCAGCAGCCCGAACCTCGGGCGGGCAGCGGGGGGGAACACTGAAGCTTTCTTT; CDR3 protein: CASSPNLGRAAGGNTEAFF
J gene: TRBJ1-6; clone size: many; V gene: TRBV10-3; D gene: NA; CDR3 DNA: TGTGCCATCAGTGATAATCCGGGACTGGCACATTCACCCCTCCACTTT; CDR3 protein: CAISDNPGLAHSPLHF
J gene: TRBJ2-3; clone size: many; V gene: TRBV5-1; D gene: TRBD2; CDR3 DNA: TGCGCCAGCAGCTTACTAGCGGGGGTGAGCACAGATACGCAGTATTTT; CDR3 protein: CASSLLAGVSTDTQYF
J gene: TRBJ1-1; clone size: many; V gene: TRBV29-1; D gene: TRBD1; CDR3 DNA: TGCAGCGCGACGACAGGGAGGACTGAAGCTTTCTTT; CDR3 protein: CSATTGRTEAFF
J gene: TRBJ2-7; clone size: many; V gene: TRBV10-2; D gene: TRBD2; CDR3 DNA: TGCGCCAGCAGTGCGAGACTAGCGGCTTACGAGCAGTACTTC; CDR3 protein: CASSARLAAYEQYF